The 25 T cell receptor beta chains presented below share a single source sample, sequenced in a study of control samples from healthy donors and cancer patients (TCRdb year 2020). The library came from the immunoSEQ multiplex PCR assay. What TCRdb holds here is the immuneACCESS table cut down to in-frame rearrangements. Part of the clones is not present; checked against another copy, under half of the missing clones reflect an unresolved V gene, and the others are unexplained. Present in this sample are about 70,000 clones, 87% of which were seen just once. The top ten clonotypes cover roughly 2.4% of the sample. The specimen sequenced was PBMCs. Every receptor here comes from a woman between 45 and 60 years old with head and neck cancer.

CDR3 in DNA: TGCGCCAGCAGTGAAAGGACAGGGGGCGCTGGGGCCAACGTCCTGACTTTC. Protein sequence: CASSERTGGAGANVLTF. This sequence joins TRBV10-2 and TRBJ2-6, with 11 bases that match TRBD1. J lost 2 bases, V lost 3 bases, and 3 bases had no gene match. The CDR3 is made up of 17 amino acids. Germline V gene sequence: CDR1 WSHSY, CDR2 SAAADI.

The chain joins TRBV7-9 to TRBJ2-7, with D perhaps matching TRBD1 (7 bases). CDR3 length: 16 residues. V was pared by 5 bases and J by 2 bases, with 19 bases between. CDR1 SEHNR and CDR2 FQNEAQ come from the germline V gene (reference sequence). This chain's CDR3 is CASSPPTGTRAYEQYF. The CDR3 nucleotides are TGTGCCAGCAGCCCCCCGACAGGGACTCGCGCCTACGAGCAGTACTTC.

The chain links TRBV5-1 to TRBJ2-5, with TRBD2 identical over 10 bases. Germline values: CDR1 SGHRS, CDR2 YFSETQ. V shed 4 bases and J 5 bases; nucleotides not matched to a gene: 8. The length of the CDR3 is 15 residues. The CDR3 protein is CASSAAAGGPETQYF. The CDR3 region has the DNA TGCGCCAGCAGCGCTGCAGCGGGGGGGCCGGAGACCCAGTACTTC.

The chain employs TRBV28 and TRBJ2-3; D possibly corresponds to TRBD2 (6 bases). CDR3 size: 16 residues. V dropped 8 bases and J dropped 2 bases, with 20 bases sitting between them. The germline V gene encodes CDR1 MDHEN and CDR2 SYDVKM. Here the CDR3 reads CASPPRSRGATDTQYF. The CDR3 nucleotides read TGTGCCAGCCCCCCACGATCGCGGGGAGCCACAGATACGCAGTATTTT.

Only one count was recorded for this clone. This chain uses TRBV28 with TRBJ1-6, with 7 bases that match TRBD1. Germline lookup yields CDR1 MDHEN and CDR2 SYDVKM. CDR3 length equals 15 residues. V shed 7 bases and J 3 bases; nucleotides not matched to a gene: 6. The CDR3 coding sequence is TGTGCCAGCATTCCGGGACAGATCTATAATTCACCCCTCCACTTT. Encoded protein: CASIPGQIYNSPLHF.

The V call is TRBV29-1, the J call TRBJ1-1; D is uncertain. Trimming removed 4 bases from V and 1 base from J, with 7 bases in between. The CDR3 sequence is 12 residues long. Germline loops: CDR1 SQVTM, CDR2 ANQGSEA. CDR3 sequence (DNA): TGCAGCGTTGTGGTATCGAACACTGAAGCTTTCTTT. It is translated as CSVVVSNTEAFF.

The chain uses TRBV19 and TRBJ1-4; D gene uncertain. V shed 1 base and J shed 3 bases, with 9 bases lying between them. Germline V CDR1 and CDR2: LNHDA, SQIVND (reference sequence). CDR3 length equals 15 residues. CDR3 DNA sequence: TGTGCCAGTAGTATAGTATGGACCGCTAATGAAAAACTGTTTTTT. Its protein is CASSIVWTANEKLFF.

The genes are TRBV6-5 and TRBJ2-1; D gene uncertain. CDR1 and CDR2 from the germline V gene are MNHEY and SVGAGI. With 5 bases removed from V and 2 bases from J, the gap between germline ends came to 13 bases. This CDR3 has 15 residues. CDR3 protein: CASSRLTRTYNEQFF. As DNA, the CDR3 is TGTGCCAGCAGTCGCCTCACCCGCACCTACAATGAGCAGTTCTTC.

The J gene is TRBJ1-2, the V gene TRBV12-3 or TRBV12-4; no reliable D call. V shed 6 bases and J shed 0 bases, with 8 bases lying between them. The CDR3 runs 13 residues. The CDR3 DNA reads TGTGCCAGCAGGGGTTACTCTAACTATGGCTACACCTTC. It yields the protein CASRGYSNYGYTF.

The chain combines TRBV9 with TRBJ2-1; D may be TRBD1 (7 bases). This CDR3 is 15 amino acids long. V was trimmed by 4 bases and J by 4 bases, leaving 15 bases between them. Per the germline V gene, CDR1 is SGDLS and CDR2 is YYNGEE. DNA of the CDR3: TGTGCCAGCAGCCCAGGGGGGACTTTGTACAATGAGCAGTTCTTC. Translation gives CASSPGGTLYNEQFF. Together with reference TRBV9 and TRBJ2-1, the CDR3 gives the full variable domain: DSGVTQTPKHLITATGQRVTLRCSPRSGDLSVYWYQQSLDQGLQFLIQYYNGEERAKGNILERFSAQQFPDLHSELNLSSLELGDSALYFCASSPGGTLYNEQFFGPGTRLTVL.

J is TRBJ2-5 and V is TRBV5-1; D gene ambiguous. Deletions cut 7 bases from V and 4 bases from J, with 20 bases between. Germline V CDR1 and CDR2: SGHRS, YFSETQ. The CDR3 spans 15 residues. The CDR3 DNA reads TGCGCCAGCGCGAAAACCCGGAACAGAGGAGAGACCCAGTACTTC. Amino acid sequence: CASAKTRNRGETQYF.

The rearrangement links TRBV11-2 to TRBJ1-1; D is undetermined. The CDR3 runs 13 residues. CDR1 and CDR2 (germline): SGHAT, FQNNGV. Trimming took off 5 bases at V and 1 base at J, with 8 bases between the two ends. The CDR3 spells CASSPTRNTEAFF. For the CDR3, the DNA is TGTGCCAGCAGCCCGACGAGGAACACTGAAGCTTTCTTT.

The chain couples TRBV7-9 to TRBJ2-1, with D unresolved. CDR3 length: 16 residues. V was cut by 5 bases and J by 0 bases, with 14 bases left in between. Germline V gene data show CDR1 as SEHNR and CDR2 as FQNEAQ (reference sequence). The CDR3 bases are TGTGCCAGCAGCCCCCAGACACTAATCTCCTACAATGAGCAGTTCTTC. It is translated as CASSPQTLISYNEQFF.

The chain couples TRBV7-2 to TRBJ2-5, with unresolved D. V lost 3 bases, J lost 0 bases, and 5 bases lay in between. CDR1 and CDR2 (germline): SGHTA, FQGNSA. This CDR3 has 13 amino acids. The CDR3 reads CASSFLYQETQYF. The CDR3 coding sequence is TGTGCCAGCAGCTTCCTGTACCAAGAGACCCAGTACTTC. The complete variable domain, with remaining parts taken from reference TRBV7-2 and TRBJ2-5, reads GAGVSQSPSNKVTEKGKDVELRCDPISGHTALYWYRQSLGQGLEFLIYFQGNSAPDKSGLPSDRFSAERTGGSVSTLTIQRTQQEDSAVYLCASSFLYQETQYFGPGTRLLVL.

V and J are TRBV20-1 and TRBJ1-1, with D unresolved. Germline V gene data show CDR1 as DFQATT and CDR2 as SNEGSKA (reference sequence). The CDR3 sequence is 14 residues long. V lost 3 bases, J lost 1 base, and 12 bases lay in between. CDR3 protein: CSASREGGNTEAFF. As DNA, the CDR3 is TGCAGTGCTAGTAGAGAGGGAGGGAACACTGAAGCTTTCTTT.

This clone was recorded once. V usage is TRBV28 and J usage is TRBJ1-6; the D is unclear. V shed 5 bases and J shed 9 bases, with 14 bases lying between them. Per the germline V gene, CDR1 is MDHEN and CDR2 is SYDVKM. The CDR3 runs to 14 residues. In DNA, the CDR3 is TGTGCCAGCAGTCGACGGTACGAGAGTTCACCCCTCCACTTT. Its protein product is CASSRRYESSPLHF.

This sequence joins TRBV3-1 (or the pseudogene TRBV3-2) and TRBJ2-7; TRBD2 might be the D (6 bases). CDR3 size: 14 residues. CDR1 and CDR2 (germline): LGHDT, YNNKEL (reference sequence). The V end was cut by 2 bases, the J end by 3 bases, with 11 bases between. In DNA, the CDR3 is TGTGCCAGCAGCCAAAACCCCGGGAGCTACGAGCAGTACTTC. As protein: CASSQNPGSYEQYF.

The chain has TRBV12-3 or TRBV12-4 and TRBJ2-2, with D unclear. Trimming shortened V by 2 bases and J by 1 base, and 2 bases separated the two germline ends. This CDR3 has 13 residues. As DNA, the CDR3 is TGTGCCAGCAGTTTACAGAACACCGGGGAGCTGTTTTTT. Translation: CASSLQNTGELFF.

The J gene is TRBJ1-3, the V gene TRBV4-2; a possible D gene is TRBD1 (5 bases). Germline V lookup: CDR1 LGHNA, CDR2 YNFKEQ. The length of the CDR3 is 19 residues. Trimming took 0 bases from V and 4 from J, leaving 22 bases between them. CDR3 loop: CASSQEKRGPWGSGNTIYF. In DNA form, the CDR3 reads TGTGCCAGCAGCCAAGAGAAGAGGGGCCCCTGGGGTTCGGGAAACACCATATATTTT.

V is TRBV6-5 and J is TRBJ1-3; D perhaps matches TRBD1 (6 bases). This CDR3 is 13 amino acids long. Between the trimmed V and J ends, which lost 6 bases and 1 base, there was a span of 7 bases. Per the germline V gene, CDR1 is MNHEY and CDR2 is SVGAGI. The CDR3 spells CASRRGSGNTIYF. The CDR3 DNA follows: TGTGCCAGCAGGAGGGGGTCTGGAAACACCATATATTTT.

The J gene is TRBJ2-7, the V gene TRBV6-1; D not certain. The CDR3 totals 13 residues. Looked up from germline, CDR1 is MNHNS and CDR2 is SASEGT. Trimming removed 3 bases from V and 2 bases from J, with 8 bases in between. The CDR3 DNA reads TGTGCCAGCAGTGACCGCCCGACCTACGAGCAGTACTTC. Protein product: CASSDRPTYEQYF.

This chain links TRBV9 with TRBJ2-3; no reliable D call. Per germline, CDR1 SGDLS and CDR2 YYNGEE. V was clipped by 2 bases and J by 0 bases, with 13 bases between them. The CDR3 runs 16 residues. The CDR3 DNA is TGTGCCAGCAGCGTCTTTGATAGCCCTAGCACAGATACGCAGTATTTT. Translating gives CASSVFDSPSTDTQYF.

The chain has TRBV28 and TRBJ1-5; the match to TRBD1 covers 9 bases. With V trimmed by 4 bases and J by 7 bases, 8 bases remained unmatched. Germline V CDR1 and CDR2: MDHEN, SYDVKM. CDR3 length equals 15 residues. The chain's CDR3 is CASSSSGTGYQPQHF. The CDR3 region has the DNA TGTGCCAGCAGTTCCTCCGGGACAGGGTACCAGCCCCAGCATTTT.

This chain links TRBV20-1 with TRBJ2-5; no clear D. V was clipped by 5 bases and J by 1 base, with 5 bases between them. Germline values: CDR1 DFQATT, CDR2 SNEGSKA (reference sequence). This CDR3 is 11 amino acids long. The CDR3 DNA is TGCAGTGCTCTTAGCCAAGAGACCCAGTACTTC. Translating it yields CSALSQETQYF.

This clone has just one count. The rearrangement uses TRBV18 and TRBJ2-7; D is uncertain. The CDR3 is 13 residues long. Trimming took off 1 base at V and 5 bases at J, with 9 bases between the two ends. Germline V lookup: CDR1 KGHSH, CDR2 LQKENI. The CDR3 sequence is CASSPRVDDEQYF. DNA for the CDR3: TGTGCCAGCTCACCACGTGTTGACGACGAGCAGTACTTC.